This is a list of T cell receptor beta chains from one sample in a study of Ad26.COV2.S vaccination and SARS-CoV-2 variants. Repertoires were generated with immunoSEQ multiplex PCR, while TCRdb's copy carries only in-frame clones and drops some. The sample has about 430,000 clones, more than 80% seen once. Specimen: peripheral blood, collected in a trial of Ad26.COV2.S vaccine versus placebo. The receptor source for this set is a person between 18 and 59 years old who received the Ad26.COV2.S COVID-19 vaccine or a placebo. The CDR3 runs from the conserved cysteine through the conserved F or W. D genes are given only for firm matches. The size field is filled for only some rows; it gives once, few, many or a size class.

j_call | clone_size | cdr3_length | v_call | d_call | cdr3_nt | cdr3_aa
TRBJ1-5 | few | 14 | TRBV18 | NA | TGTGCCAGCTCATCGAGGCAGGTCCTGTGGCCCCAGCATTTT | CASSSRQVLWPQHF
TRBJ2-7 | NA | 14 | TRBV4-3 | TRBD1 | TGCGCCAGCAGCCCCGGGACAGGGTCCTACGAGCAGTACTTC | CASSPGTGSYEQYF
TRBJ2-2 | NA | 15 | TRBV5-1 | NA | TGCGCCAGCAGCTTGACATTTCGCAGAGCCGGGGAGCTGTTTTTT | CASSLTFRRAGELFF
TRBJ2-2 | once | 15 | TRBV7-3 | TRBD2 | TGTGCCAGCAGCCTAAAACTAGCGCCGACCGGGGAGCTGTTTTTT | CASSLKLAPTGELFF
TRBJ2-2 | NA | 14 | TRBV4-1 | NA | TGCGCCAGCAGGACAGGAGCGAACACCGGGGAGCTGTTTTTT | CASRTGANTGELFF
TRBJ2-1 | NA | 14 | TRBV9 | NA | TGTGCCAGCAGCGTAGACCCCTCACCGAATGAGCAGTTCTTC | CASSVDPSPNEQFF
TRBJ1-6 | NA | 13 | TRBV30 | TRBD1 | TGTGCCTGGAGACAGGGGTATAATTCACCCCTCCACTTT | CAWRQGYNSPLHF
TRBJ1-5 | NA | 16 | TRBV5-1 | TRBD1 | TGCGCCAGCAGCCCAGGGACAGGTCGTCGTGATCAGCCCCAGCATTTT | CASSPGTGRRDQPQHF
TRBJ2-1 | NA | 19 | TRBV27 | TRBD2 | TGTGCCAGCAGTCAAACGGGACTAGCGGGAGGCCTTTCCTACAATGAGCAGTTCTTC | CASSQTGLAGGLSYNEQFF
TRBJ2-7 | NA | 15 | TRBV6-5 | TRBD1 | TGTGCCAGCAGTCCCCGAGGACAGGGGTTATACGAGCAGTACTTC | CASSPRGQGLYEQYF
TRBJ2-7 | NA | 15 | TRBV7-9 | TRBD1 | TGTGCCAGCAGCCCCGACCCCGGGACAGTTTACGAGCAGTACTTC | CASSPDPGTVYEQYF
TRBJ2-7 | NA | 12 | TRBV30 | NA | TGTGCCTGGTCAAGTGGGACCTACGAGCAGTACTTC | CAWSSGTYEQYF
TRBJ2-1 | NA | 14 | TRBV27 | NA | TGTGCCAGCAGTTTATCGAAGCCTTACAATGAGCAGTTCTTC | CASSLSKPYNEQFF